The next 8 T cell receptor beta chains were all read from a single sample in a study of T cell repertoires in cytomegalovirus infection. TCRdb re-called the reads with MiXCR, one entry per CDR3 protein. The top ten clones hold 70% of a sample with more than 45,000 distinct CDR3 sequences, around 34% of them seen once. Antigens for these TCRs are unknown. Sequencing input: PBMCs, sequenced either directly or after in vitro stimulation (not recorded which). Receptor source: a human donor in good health (CMV status not recorded). Some clones in this sample may be carry-over from other donors' samples.

The chain recombines TRBV5-1 with TRBJ2-1; D ambiguous. Trimming stripped 0 bases from V and 7 bases from J, with 11 bases between. Germline CDR1 is SGHRS and CDR2 is YFSETQ. The CDR3 has 14 amino acids. DNA of the CDR3: TGCGCCAGCAGCTTGGGAGGCGCCCCGAATGAGCAGTTCTTC. Protein sequence: CASSLGGAPNEQFF.

This clonotype came up many times. The gene calls are TRBV7-8 and TRBJ2-5, with TRBD2 as a possible D gene (5 bases). CDR1 and CDR2 from the germline V gene are SGHVS and FQNEAQ. With 3 bases removed from V and 2 bases from J, the gap between germline ends came to 25 bases. The CDR3 runs 19 residues. Here the CDR3 reads CASSLNSEASTTRQETQYF. DNA for the CDR3: TGTGCCAGCAGCTTGAATTCGGAAGCCTCGACTACACGACAAGAGACCCAGTACTTC.

The V and J genes are TRBV11-2 and TRBJ2-1; D gene unclear. V was trimmed by 1 base and J by 4 bases, leaving 11 bases between them. Germline assignment: CDR1 SGHAT and CDR2 FQNNGV. This CDR3 region has 15 residues. DNA for the CDR3: TGTGCCAGCAGCTTAGCCCACTCTCCTTACAATGAGCAGTTCTTC. Translating it yields CASSLAHSPYNEQFF.

This clonotype was counted ten times or more. The chain uses TRBV7-2 and TRBJ2-1; D tentatively reads TRBD1 or TRBD2 (5 bases each). Germline V gives CDR1 SGHTA, CDR2 FQGNSA. Trimming removed 5 bases at V and 5 bases at J, with 19 bases between. CDR3 length: 16 residues. CDR3 in amino acids: CASSPPGRDLHNEQFF. CDR3 coding DNA: TGTGCCAGCAGCCCCCCCGGCCGGGACCTTCACAATGAGCAGTTCTTC.

This clonotype has a handful of counts. The chain has TRBV27 and TRBJ2-3; D might be TRBD1 (6 bases). This CDR3 comprises 12 residues. Looked up from germline, CDR1 is MNHEY and CDR2 is SMNVEV (reference sequence). V was pared by 6 bases and J by 8 bases, with 12 bases between. As DNA, the CDR3 is TGTGCCAGCAGAATGGGGGCTGCTACGCAGTATTTT. Translating gives CASRMGAATQYF.

The sample holds a few counts of this clonotype. The chain combines TRBV7-9 with TRBJ2-3; the D is unclear. This CDR3 is built from 16 residues. Germline-derived CDR1 and CDR2 are SEHNR and FQNEAQ (reference sequence). V was trimmed by 5 bases and J by 2 bases, leaving 17 bases between them. The CDR3 nucleotides read TGTGCCAGCAGCCTCTGGTCTGATGAAGACACAGATACGCAGTATTTT. This translates into CASSLWSDEDTDTQYF.

The table lists this clonotype with a few counts. The rearrangement joins TRBV12-3 or TRBV12-4 to TRBJ1-2, with D uncertain. Trimming pared 6 bases from V and 6 bases from J, leaving 14 bases between. This CDR3 spans 13 amino acids. CDR3 loop: CASSPGRPDGYTF. CDR3 bases: TGTGCCAGCAGCCCGGGCCGACCGGATGGCTACACCTTC.

The chain employs TRBV9 and TRBJ2-7; 9 bases are a match to TRBD2. Trimming cost V 4 bases and J 4 bases; bases outside gene matches: 12. This CDR3 has 16 amino acids. Germline V gives CDR1 SGDLS, CDR2 YYNGEE. CDR3 region: CASSPPGASGTYEQYF. CDR3 nucleotide sequence: TGTGCCAGCAGCCCTCCCGGGGCTAGCGGGACTTACGAGCAGTACTTC.